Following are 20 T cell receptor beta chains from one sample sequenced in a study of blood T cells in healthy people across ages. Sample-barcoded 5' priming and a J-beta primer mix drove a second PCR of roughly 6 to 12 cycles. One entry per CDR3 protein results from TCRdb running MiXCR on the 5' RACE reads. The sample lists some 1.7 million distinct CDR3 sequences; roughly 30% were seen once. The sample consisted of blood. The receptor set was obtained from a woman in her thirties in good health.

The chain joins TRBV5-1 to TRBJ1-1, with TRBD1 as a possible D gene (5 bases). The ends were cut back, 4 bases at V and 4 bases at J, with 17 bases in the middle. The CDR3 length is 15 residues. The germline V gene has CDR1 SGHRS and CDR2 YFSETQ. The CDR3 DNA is TGCGCCAGCAGCCGGCAGGGCGGGAAGAGCACTGAAGCTTTCTTT. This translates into CASSRQGGKSTEAFF.

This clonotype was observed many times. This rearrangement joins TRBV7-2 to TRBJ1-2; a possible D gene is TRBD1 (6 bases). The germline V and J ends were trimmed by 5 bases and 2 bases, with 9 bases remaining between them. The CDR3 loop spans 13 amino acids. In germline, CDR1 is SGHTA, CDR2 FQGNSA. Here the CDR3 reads CASSEDRNYGYTF. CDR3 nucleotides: TGTGCCAGCAGCGAAGACAGGAACTATGGCTACACCTTC. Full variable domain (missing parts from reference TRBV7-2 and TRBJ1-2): GAGVSQSPSNKVTEKGKDVELRCDPISGHTALYWYRQSLGQGLEFLIYFQGNSAPDKSGLPSDRFSAERTGGSVSTLTIQRTQQEDSAVYLCASSEDRNYGYTFGSGTRLTVV.

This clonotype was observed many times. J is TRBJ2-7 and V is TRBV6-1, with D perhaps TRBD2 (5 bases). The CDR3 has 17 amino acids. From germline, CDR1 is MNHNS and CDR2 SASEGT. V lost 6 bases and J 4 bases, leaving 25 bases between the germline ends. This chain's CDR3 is CASSQKVLARFWYEQYF. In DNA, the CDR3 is TGTGCCAGCAGCCAGAAAGTCCTAGCCCGATTCTGGTACGAGCAGTACTTC.

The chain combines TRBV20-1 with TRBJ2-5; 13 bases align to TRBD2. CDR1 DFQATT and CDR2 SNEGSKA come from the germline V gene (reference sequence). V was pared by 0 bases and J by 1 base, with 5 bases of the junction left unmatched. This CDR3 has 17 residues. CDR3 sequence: CSARDGGTSGAQETQYF. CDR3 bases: TGCAGTGCTAGAGATGGGGGGACTAGCGGGGCCCAAGAGACCCAGTACTTC.

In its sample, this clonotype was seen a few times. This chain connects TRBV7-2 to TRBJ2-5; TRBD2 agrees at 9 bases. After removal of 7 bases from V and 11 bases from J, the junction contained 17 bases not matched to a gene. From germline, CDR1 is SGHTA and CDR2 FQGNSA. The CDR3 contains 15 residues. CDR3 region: CASTESGGLWNEQYF. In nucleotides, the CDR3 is TGTGCCAGCACAGAAAGCGGGGGGCTTTGGAATGAGCAGTACTTC.

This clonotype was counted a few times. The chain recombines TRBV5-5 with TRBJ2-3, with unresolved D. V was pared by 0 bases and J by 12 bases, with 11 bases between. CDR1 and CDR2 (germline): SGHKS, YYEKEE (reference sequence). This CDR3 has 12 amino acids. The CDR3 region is CASSLVSSDQYF. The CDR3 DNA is TGTGCCAGCAGCTTGGTATCGAGCGACCAGTATTTT.

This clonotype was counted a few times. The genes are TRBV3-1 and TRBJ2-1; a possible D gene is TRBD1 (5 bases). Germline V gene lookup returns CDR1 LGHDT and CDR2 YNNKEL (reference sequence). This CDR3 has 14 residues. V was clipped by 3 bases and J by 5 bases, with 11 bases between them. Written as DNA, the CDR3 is TGTGCCAGCAGCCACCATCAGGGCAACAATGAGCAGTTCTTC. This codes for CASSHHQGNNEQFF.

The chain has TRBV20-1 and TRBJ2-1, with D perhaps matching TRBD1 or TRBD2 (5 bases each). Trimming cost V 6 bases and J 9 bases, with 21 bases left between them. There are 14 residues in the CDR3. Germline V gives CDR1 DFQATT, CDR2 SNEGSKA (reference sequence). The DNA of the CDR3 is TGCAGTGCGCCTCGGGACCGGGCGGTTGGTGAGCAGTTCTTC. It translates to CSAPRDRAVGEQFF.

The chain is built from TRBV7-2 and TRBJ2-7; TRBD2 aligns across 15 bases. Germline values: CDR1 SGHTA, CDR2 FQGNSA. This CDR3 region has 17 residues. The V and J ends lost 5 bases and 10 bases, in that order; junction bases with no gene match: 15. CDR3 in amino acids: CASSVGTSGRHQDTQYF. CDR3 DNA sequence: TGTGCCAGCAGCGTCGGGACTAGCGGGAGGCACCAAGACACCCAGTACTTC. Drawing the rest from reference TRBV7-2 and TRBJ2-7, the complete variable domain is GAGVSQSPSNKVTEKGKDVELRCDPISGHTALYWYRQSLGQGLEFLIYFQGNSAPDKSGLPSDRFSAERTGGSVSTLTIQRTQQEDSAVYLCASSVGTSGRHQDTQYFGPGTRLTVT.

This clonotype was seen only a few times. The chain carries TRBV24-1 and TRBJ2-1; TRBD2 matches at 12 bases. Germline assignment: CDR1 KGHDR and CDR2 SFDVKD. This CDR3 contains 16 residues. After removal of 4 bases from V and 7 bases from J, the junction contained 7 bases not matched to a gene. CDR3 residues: CATSDARLAGVNEQFF. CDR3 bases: TGTGCCACCAGTGACGCGCGACTAGCGGGAGTGAATGAGCAGTTCTTC.

The CDR3 here is CASSPLGPGTDTQYF. For the CDR3, the DNA is TGTGCCAGCAGCCCTCTAGGACCCGGCACAGATACGCAGTATTTT. V and J are TRBV7-2 and TRBJ2-3; D is ambiguous. Germline V gene data show CDR1 as SGHTA and CDR2 as FQGNSA. The V end was cut by 5 bases, the J end by 1 base, with 13 bases between. The CDR3 runs 15 residues.

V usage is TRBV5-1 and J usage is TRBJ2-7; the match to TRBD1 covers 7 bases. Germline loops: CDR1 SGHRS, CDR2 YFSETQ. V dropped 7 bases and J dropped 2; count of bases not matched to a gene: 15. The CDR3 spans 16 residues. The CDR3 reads CASYSGGQGVAYEQYF. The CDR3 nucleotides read TGCGCCAGCTACTCCGGTGGGCAGGGGGTCGCCTACGAGCAGTACTTC.

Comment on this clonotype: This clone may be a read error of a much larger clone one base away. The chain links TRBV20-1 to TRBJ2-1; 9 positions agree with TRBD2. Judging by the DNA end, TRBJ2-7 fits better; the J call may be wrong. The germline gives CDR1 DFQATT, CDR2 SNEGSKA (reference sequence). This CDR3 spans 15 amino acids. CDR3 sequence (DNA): TGCAGTGCTAGAAATTTAGCGGGAGTCTACAATGAGCAGTACTTC. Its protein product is CSARNLAGVYNEQYF.

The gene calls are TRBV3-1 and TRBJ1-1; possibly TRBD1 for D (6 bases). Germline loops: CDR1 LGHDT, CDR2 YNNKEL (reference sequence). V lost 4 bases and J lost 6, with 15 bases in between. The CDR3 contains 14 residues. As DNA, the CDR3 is TGTGCCAGCAGCCCCAGGGGTGCTTCTGCTGAAGCTTTCTTT. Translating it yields CASSPRGASAEAFF.

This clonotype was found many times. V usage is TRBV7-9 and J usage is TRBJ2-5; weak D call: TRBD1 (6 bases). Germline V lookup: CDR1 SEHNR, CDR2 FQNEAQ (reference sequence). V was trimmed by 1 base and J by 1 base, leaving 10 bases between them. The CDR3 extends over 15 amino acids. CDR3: CASSLVGASQETQYF. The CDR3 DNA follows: TGTGCCAGCAGCTTAGTGGGGGCCTCCCAAGAGACCCAGTACTTC.

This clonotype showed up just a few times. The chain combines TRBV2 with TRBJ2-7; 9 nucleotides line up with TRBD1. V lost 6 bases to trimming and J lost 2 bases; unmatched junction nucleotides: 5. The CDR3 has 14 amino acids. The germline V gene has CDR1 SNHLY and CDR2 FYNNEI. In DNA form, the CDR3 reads TGTGCCAGCAGGGAGACAGGGGGGCCCTACGAGCAGTACTTC. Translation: CASRETGGPYEQYF.

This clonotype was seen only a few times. CDR3 sequence reads: CASTSAGHLTEAFF. In nucleotides, the CDR3 is TGTGCCAGCACCTCGGCCGGACACCTCACTGAAGCTTTCTTT. The V call is TRBV28, the J call TRBJ1-1, with D maybe TRBD1 (5 bases). This CDR3 is built from 14 residues. CDR1 and CDR2 from the germline V gene are MDHEN and SYDVKM. Trimming left V 7 bases short and J 4 bases short, with 16 bases between.

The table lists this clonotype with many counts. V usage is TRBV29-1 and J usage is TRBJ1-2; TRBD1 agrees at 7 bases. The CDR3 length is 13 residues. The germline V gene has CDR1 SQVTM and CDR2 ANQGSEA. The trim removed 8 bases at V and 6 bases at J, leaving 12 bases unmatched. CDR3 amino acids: CSYRQGVFNGYTF. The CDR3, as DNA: TGCAGCTACCGACAGGGAGTCTTCAATGGCTACACCTTC.

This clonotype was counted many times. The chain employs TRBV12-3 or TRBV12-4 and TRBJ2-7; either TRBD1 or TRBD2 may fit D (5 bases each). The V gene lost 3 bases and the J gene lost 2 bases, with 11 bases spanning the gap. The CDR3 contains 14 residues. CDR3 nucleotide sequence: TGTGCCAGCAGTTTGACAGTGGGGGCCTACGAGCAGTACTTC. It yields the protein CASSLTVGAYEQYF.

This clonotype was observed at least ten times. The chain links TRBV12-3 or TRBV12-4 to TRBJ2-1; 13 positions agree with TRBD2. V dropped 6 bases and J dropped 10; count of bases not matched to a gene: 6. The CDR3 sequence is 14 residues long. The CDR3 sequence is CASSRTSGSWEQFF. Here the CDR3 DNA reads TGTGCCAGCAGCCGGACTAGCGGGAGCTGGGAGCAGTTCTTC.